Below, 28 T cell receptor beta chains from the same sample are listed, as sequenced in a study of OX40 agonist ivuxolimab in advanced cancers. Clones were read by immunoSEQ multiplex PCR, and TCRdb kept only the in-frame ones, dropping some. This sample carries 20,000 to 25,000 clones, roughly 86% of them seen once, and the ten largest clones take about a sixth. This specimen consisted of CD4+ or CD8+ T cells sorted from blood, obtained in a trial of the OX40 agonist ivuxolimab. The receptors here all came from an adult with an advanced solid tumor such as melanoma, head and neck, liver or kidney cancer.

The chain recombines TRBV4-1 with TRBJ2-7; 9 bases fit TRBD2. The germline V gene encodes CDR1 MGHRA and CDR2 YSYEKL. J lost 0 bases, V lost 1 base, and 4 bases had no gene match. The CDR3 covers 16 residues. CDR3 region: CASSQGASGDSYEQYF. The DNA for the CDR3 is TGCGCCAGCAGCCAAGGTGCTAGCGGGGACTCCTACGAGCAGTACTTC.

The chain recombines TRBV6-5 with TRBJ2-5; 7 positions match TRBD1. The germline gives CDR1 MNHEY, CDR2 SVGAGI. The CDR3 is 15 residues long. The V gene end was trimmed by 3 bases and the J gene end by 2 bases; junction bases not matched to a gene: 6. CDR3 coding DNA: TGTGCCAGCAGTTATTTGCCGGGACAGCAAGAGACCCAGTACTTC. Translation: CASSYLPGQQETQYF.

The chain recombines TRBV5-1 with TRBJ2-7, with 7 bases aligning to TRBD2. This CDR3 has 15 amino acids. Germline assignment: CDR1 SGHRS and CDR2 YFSETQ. With V trimmed by 5 bases and J by 4 bases, 12 bases remained unmatched. CDR3 sequence reads: CASRAFTSGTYEQYF. The CDR3 DNA is TGCGCCAGCAGGGCCTTCACCAGCGGGACGTACGAGCAGTACTTC. The variable domain in full, with the rest retrieved from reference TRBV5-1 and TRBJ2-7, is KAGVTQTPRYLIKTRGQQVTLSCSPISGHRSVSWYQQTPGQGLQFLFEYFSETQRNKGNFPGRFSGRQFSNSRSEMNVSTLELGDSALYLCASRAFTSGTYEQYFGPGTRLTVT.

The chain uses TRBV19 and TRBJ1-1; no definite D call. Per the germline V gene, CDR1 is LNHDA and CDR2 is SQIVND (reference sequence). Trimming left V 5 bases short and J 1 base short, with 5 bases between. The CDR3 is 12 amino acids. In nucleotides, the CDR3 is TGTGCCAGTAGTTTGAGGAACACTGAAGCTTTCTTT. Protein: CASSLRNTEAFF.

This clone appeared a single time. The chain recombines TRBV4-1 with TRBJ2-7, with a tentative D call TRBD1 (5 bases). There are 17 residues in the CDR3. Per the germline V gene, CDR1 is MGHRA and CDR2 is YSYEKL. Trimming stripped 2 bases from V and 5 bases from J, with 22 bases between. The CDR3: CASSQHHTGQINNEQYF. Written as DNA, the CDR3 is TGCGCCAGCAGCCAACATCATACCGGACAAATCAACAACGAGCAGTACTTC.

CDR3 nucleotide sequence: TGTGCCAGCAGATACGGGACAGGCTACGAGCAGTACTTC. This gives the protein CASRYGTGYEQYF. The chain combines TRBV7-6 with TRBJ2-7, with 8 bases lining up with TRBD1. The length of the CDR3 is 13 residues. V gave up 6 bases and J gave up 3 bases; unmatched junction bases: 4. Germline CDR1 SGHVS, CDR2 FNYEAQ.

The V call is TRBV30, the J call TRBJ1-5; no clear D. CDR1 and CDR2 (germline): GTSNPN, SVGIG (reference sequence). V dropped 0 bases and J dropped 4 bases, with 7 bases sitting between them. This CDR3 is built from 13 residues. Here the CDR3 DNA reads TGTGCCTGGAGTGTAGAGGAGAATCAGCCCCAGCATTTT. This translates into CAWSVEENQPQHF.

The chain uses TRBV4-1 and TRBJ2-1; 8 nucleotides align to TRBD2. With 2 bases clipped from V and 5 bases from J, the junction kept 5 bases outside the gene matches. CDR1 and CDR2 (germline): MGHRA, YSYEKL. The CDR3 is made up of 15 amino acids. The CDR3 loop reads CASSQSAGGHNEQFF. In DNA, the CDR3 is TGCGCCAGCAGCCAATCCGCGGGGGGACACAATGAGCAGTTCTTC.

The chain recombines TRBV15 with TRBJ1-2, with D possibly being TRBD1 (5 bases). Germline V gene data show CDR1 as LNHNV and CDR2 as YYDKDF (reference sequence). Trimming removed 1 base at V and 4 bases at J, with 13 bases between. The CDR3 runs 15 residues. CDR3 residues: CATSRAQSGPYGYTF. The DNA for the CDR3 is TGTGCCACCAGCAGAGCCCAGTCAGGGCCCTATGGCTACACCTTC.

There are a few counts of this clone. The J gene is TRBJ1-2, the V gene TRBV10-1; unclear D gene. CDR3 length equals 14 residues. Trimming removed 1 base at V and 6 bases at J, with 12 bases between. CDR1 and CDR2 (germline): WNHNN, SYGVQD (reference sequence). The CDR3 nucleotides read TGCGCCAGCAGTGAGTGGAGTGGGGAGGATGGCTACACCTTC. It encodes CASSEWSGEDGYTF.

The CDR3 nucleotides are TGCGCCAGCAGCCAAGAGACCACAGATGCCACGGGTTCACCCCTCCACTTT. Encoded protein: CASSQETTDATGSPLHF. The chain carries TRBV4-1 and TRBJ1-6; D call uncertain. Per the germline V gene, CDR1 is MGHRA and CDR2 is YSYEKL. Trimming shortened V by 0 bases and J by 9 bases, and 18 bases separated the two germline ends. The CDR3 consists of 17 residues.

The DNA for the CDR3 is TGTGCCAGCAACGGGGGCGCAGAGGAAAAACTGTTTTTT. Residues: CASNGGAEEKLFF. V is TRBV5-5 and J is TRBJ1-4, with D maybe TRBD1 (6 bases). The CDR3 extends over 13 amino acids. V shed 6 bases and J shed 8 bases, with 14 bases lying between them. The V gene's germline CDR1 is SGHKS and CDR2 YYEKEE (reference sequence).

V is TRBV15 and J is TRBJ2-1, with 10 bases identical to TRBD1. V was clipped by 5 bases and J by 5 bases; unmatched bases: 9. Germline CDR1 reads LNHNV; CDR2 reads YYDKDF (reference sequence). The CDR3 is made up of 16 amino acids. CDR3: CATSFYRDRGNNEQFF. CDR3 nucleotides: TGTGCCACCAGCTTCTACCGGGACAGGGGAAACAATGAGCAGTTCTTC.

The chain has TRBV6-4 and TRBJ2-2, with D uncertain. The length of the CDR3 is 13 residues. Trimming cost V 3 bases and J 3 bases, with 5 bases left between them. Germline assignment: CDR1 MRHNA and CDR2 SNTAGT. CDR3 residues: CASSESDTGELFF. In DNA, the CDR3 is TGTGCCAGCAGTGAATCGGACACCGGGGAGCTGTTTTTT.

J is TRBJ2-2 and V is TRBV6-6; TRBD1 aligns across 8 bases. The J segment lost 4 bases and the V segment lost 6 bases, leaving 4 bases of the junction unmatched. This CDR3 has 14 amino acids. Germline V gene lookup returns CDR1 MNHNY and CDR2 SVGAGI (reference sequence). CDR3 loop: CASRDRAATGELFF. The CDR3 nucleotides read TGTGCCAGCAGGGACAGGGCGGCCACCGGGGAGCTGTTTTTT.

CDR3: CASSLSIARQGEDEQYF. The CDR3 bases are TGTGCCAGCAGCCTCTCGATAGCCAGACAGGGGGAGGACGAGCAGTACTTC. J is TRBJ2-7 and V is TRBV7-9, with 9 bases that match TRBD1. V shed 5 bases and J 5 bases; nucleotides not matched to a gene: 16. Germline values: CDR1 SEHNR, CDR2 FQNEAQ (reference sequence). The CDR3 sequence is 17 residues long.

The chain links TRBV5-1 to TRBJ2-3; 7 nucleotides match TRBD1. With 0 bases clipped from V and 2 bases from J, the junction kept 6 bases outside the gene matches. CDR3 length equals 16 residues. Germline loops: CDR1 SGHRS, CDR2 YFSETQ. The CDR3 protein is CASSLAGTEYTDTQYF. CDR3 DNA sequence: TGCGCCAGCAGCTTGGCCGGGACAGAGTACACAGATACGCAGTATTTT.

This clone was observed a handful of times. This same CDR3 is encoded by further DNA sequences in the sample. The V and J genes are TRBV19 and TRBJ2-7; D unclear. Trimming removed 0 bases from V and 3 bases from J, with 6 bases in between. The CDR3 totals 13 residues. Germline CDR1 is LNHDA and CDR2 is SQIVND (reference sequence). CDR3 sequence reads: CASSIDSSYEQYF. The CDR3 bases are TGTGCCAGTAGTATAGATAGCAGCTACGAGCAGTACTTC.

CDR3 coding DNA: TGTGCCAGCAGTGATTTGACGGGGGATGCCGAGGTTACATACGAGCAGTACTTC. It translates to CASSDLTGDAEVTYEQYF. The rearrangement links TRBV25-1 to TRBJ2-7, with a possible D match to TRBD2 (6 bases). CDR3 length: 18 residues. Trimming pared 3 bases from V and 4 bases from J, leaving 25 bases between. Germline-derived CDR1 and CDR2 are MGHDK and SYGVNS.

The genes are TRBV14 and TRBJ1-2, with D uncertain. The CDR3 length is 14 residues. Germline V gene data show CDR1 as SGHDN and CDR2 as FVKESK. V was pared by 1 base and J by 4 bases, with 10 bases between. Here the CDR3 DNA reads TGTGCCAGCAGCCAAGTAGCAGTCCCCTATGGCTACACCTTC. It yields the protein CASSQVAVPYGYTF.

The rearrangement joins TRBV29-1 to TRBJ1-2, with unresolved D. Trimming removed 0 bases at V and 0 bases at J, with 14 bases between. Germline CDR1 is SQVTM and CDR2 is ANQGSEA. The CDR3 is 16 amino acids. CDR3 in amino acids: CSVEDLQIPSNYGYTF. The DNA of the CDR3 is TGCAGCGTTGAAGATTTACAAATCCCCTCTAACTATGGCTACACCTTC.

The chain carries TRBV7-9 and TRBJ2-7; the match to TRBD1 covers 8 bases. V shed 10 bases, J shed 1 base, and the junction held 9 bases outside the gene matches. The CDR3 extends over 14 amino acids. Germline V lookup: CDR1 SEHNR, CDR2 FQNEAQ (reference sequence). CDR3 protein: CATGEGTGSYEQYF. DNA of the CDR3: TGTGCCACCGGAGAGGGGACAGGTTCCTACGAGCAGTACTTC. Full variable domain (missing parts from reference TRBV7-9 and TRBJ2-7): DTGVSQNPRHKITKRGQNVTFRCDPISEHNRLYWYRQTLGQGPEFLTYFQNEAQLEKSRLLSDRFSAERPKGSFSTLEIQRTEQGDSAMYLCATGEGTGSYEQYFGPGTRLTVT.

The chain employs TRBV21-1 and TRBJ1-6. TRBV21-1 is classified as a pseudogene. This CDR3 has 13 residues. The CDR3 DNA reads TGTGCCAGCATTTCAACACGGGGTTCACCCCTCCACTTT. As protein: CASISTRGSPLHF.

The chain recombines TRBV4-1 with TRBJ1-1, with D hard to call. The CDR3 covers 14 residues. V lost 1 base and J lost 0, with 6 bases in between. Germline lookup yields CDR1 MGHRA and CDR2 YSYEKL. The CDR3 sequence is CASSQAAMNTEAFF. CDR3 bases: TGCGCCAGCAGCCAAGCTGCCATGAACACTGAAGCTTTCTTT.

The chain employs TRBV5-6 and TRBJ1-4; D is undetermined. The V end lost 2 bases, the J end lost 4 bases, and 12 bases lay between the germline ends. Germline CDR1 SGHDT, CDR2 YYEEEE. CDR3 length: 15 residues. The DNA of the CDR3 is TGTGCCAGCAGCTTATCGGGCCGGAATAATGAAAAACTGTTTTTT. This encodes CASSLSGRNNEKLFF. The full variable domain, in which reference TRBV5-6 and TRBJ1-4 provide the parts outside the CDR3, is DAGVTQSPTHLIKTRGQQVTLRCSPKSGHDTVSWYQQALGQGPQFIFQYYEEEERQRGNFPDRFSGHQFPNYSSELNVNALLLGDSALYLCASSLSGRNNEKLFFGSGTQLSVL.

This chain joins TRBV7-2 and TRBJ1-1; no firm D call. The CDR3 has 12 residues. Germline values: CDR1 SGHTA, CDR2 FQGNSA. Trimming cost V 7 bases and J 4 bases, with 10 bases left between them. Here the CDR3 reads CASTGSTTEAFF. The DNA of the CDR3 is TGTGCCAGCACCGGGTCGACCACTGAAGCTTTCTTT.

The gene calls are TRBV6-5 and TRBJ2-7; tentative D call: TRBD1 (5 bases). V gave up 0 bases and J gave up 4 bases, with 13 bases separating them. Per germline, CDR1 MNHEY and CDR2 SVGAGI. There are 15 residues in the CDR3. The CDR3 bases are TGTGCCAGCAGTTACTCGCCCGGTCAGGGATACGAGCAGTACTTC. Amino acid sequence: CASSYSPGQGYEQYF.

This clone was seen once. The J gene is TRBJ1-6, the V gene TRBV11-2, with D possibly matching TRBD1 (6 bases). This CDR3 spans 17 amino acids. The germline V and J ends were trimmed by 0 bases and 7 bases, with 16 bases remaining between them. Germline CDR1 and CDR2: SGHAT and FQNNGV. This CDR3 reads CASSLDHWGQNNSPLHF. The CDR3 DNA reads TGTGCCAGCAGCTTAGATCATTGGGGGCAAAACAATTCACCCCTCCACTTT.